This entry features one T cell receptor (beta chain) sequence. There is no known antigen for this receptor. Base qualities are not at hand, and no much larger clone is one base apart. The CDR3 goes from the cysteine to the phenylalanine over 15 residues. The DNA shown is the 45-base CDR3, in frame from base 1. Trimming accounts for 4 bases at V and 7 bases at J, while the number of junction bases matched to no gene is 7. From the germline V gene (reference sequence), CDR1 is SEHNR and CDR2 is FQNEAQ. This entry belongs to a study of blood T cell repertoires in COVID-19 (dated by TCRdb to the early 2020s). General notes on the study: Collaborator samples came from the United States, Italy and Spain and covered acute and convalescent phases of COVID-19. Where available, HLA class I and class II types were taken from metadata supplied by the sample provider and were not determined by assay-based typing. The samples were drawn from two sources: the first 160 participants of the ongoing ImmuneRACE study, and 1,200 or so subjects contributed by 6 global collaborators. The prospective study material was composed of cDNA or gDNA derived from T cells, B-cell-depleted T cells, or PBMCs. A de-identified subject ID, COVID-19 status, age in years and sex were almost always included in the sample metadata. The dataset comprised deeply sampled blood TCRbeta repertoires from subjects exposed to, actively infected with, or recovered from COVID-19. A freely available public database, intended as a resource for researchers studying the immune response to SARS-CoV-2, is where the repertoires were released.

Collaborating institutions collected whole blood in K2EDTA tubes following their own protocols. For TCRbeta analysis, collaborator samples were shipped as frozen whole blood, as isolated PBMCs, or as DNA extracted from either sample type. TCRbeta CDR3 regions were amplified from genomic DNA using the immunoSEQ Assay, a bias-controlled multiplex PCR. For the original study's pipeline: The number of nucleated cells in each sample was estimated from the amplification of reference gene primers within the assay. To quantify the absolute abundance of each unique TCRbeta CDR3 rearrangement, sequence reads were collapsed and filtered. Productive Simpson clonality was computed per sample as the square root of Simpson's diversity index over productive rearrangements. The table comes from immuneACCESS by way of TCRdb, which keeps in-frame sequences with V and J called. Part of the clones is missing from these tables; in studies checked, under half for an unresolved V gene and the rest for unknown reasons. For V, J and clone size, that table is used; D and trimming come from the DNA. Present in this sample are hundreds of thousands of clones, about 85% of which were seen just once. The leading ten clones occupy roughly 0.69% of the sample.

Paper-wide results and their limitations: The amount of clinical and demographic metadata varied by source and participant and was provided uncurated.

The chain couples TRBV7-9 to TRBJ2-7; a stretch of 13 junction bases matches TRBD2. This receptor was identified in a man aged 35 to 55 with acute or convalescent COVID-19. Sequenced material: peripheral blood. In nucleotides, the sequence is TGTGCCAGCAGCTGGACTAGCGGGAGCACGGGAGAGCAGTACTTC. Translated, it reads CASSWTSGSTGEQYF.